A single sample gave rise to the 14 T cell receptor beta chains below, sequenced in a study of blood T cells in healthy people across ages. Sample-barcoded 5' priming and a J-beta primer mix drove a second PCR of roughly 6 to 12 cycles. TCRdb recomputed calls from the 5' RACE reads with MiXCR, one row per CDR3 protein. The sample includes more than 650,000 distinct CDR3 sequences, roughly 25% of them seen just once. These data were also filed under a second study, of T cells of mothers and their children.

Sequenced sample: blood. These receptors all stem from a boy between 5 and 17 years old in good health.

The chain uses TRBV30 and TRBJ2-4; weak D call: TRBD2 (7 bases). Trimming took off 3 bases at V and 2 bases at J, with 11 bases between the two ends. Germline values: CDR1 GTSNPN, CDR2 SVGIG (reference sequence). The CDR3 contains 14 residues. DNA for the CDR3: TGTGCCTGGAGGGGGGGGGGCTCCAAAAACATTCAGTACTTC. It specifies CAWRGGGSKNIQYF.

This chain links TRBV7-3 with TRBJ2-3; 8 bases line up with TRBD2. Germline V CDR1 and CDR2: SGHTA, FQGTGA. V dropped 5 bases and J dropped 4; count of bases not matched to a gene: 5. This CDR3 region has 14 residues. CDR3 amino acids: CASSIGLAADTQYF. CDR3 nucleotide sequence: TGTGCCAGCAGCATTGGACTAGCCGCAGATACGCAGTATTTT.

This clonotype appeared a few times. V and J are TRBV6-6 and TRBJ2-3; D not certain. V dropped 10 bases and J dropped 0 bases, with 11 bases sitting between them. The V gene's germline CDR1 is MNHNY and CDR2 SVGAGI (reference sequence). This CDR3 is built from 13 residues. For the CDR3, the DNA is TGTGCCACCGGCGACTCTAGCACAGATACGCAGTATTTT. Translation: CATGDSSTDTQYF.

This clonotype came up a few times. The V gene is TRBV4-1, the J gene TRBJ2-7; 10 nucleotides agree with TRBD2. The J call may be incorrect, as the DNA end agrees better with TRBJ2-5. Germline lookup yields CDR1 MGHRA and CDR2 YSYEKL. The CDR3 has 17 amino acids. The CDR3 sequence is CASSQGRAGGHLETQYF. The CDR3 DNA reads TGCGCCAGCAGCCAAGGAAGAGCGGGGGGGCATCTGGAGACCCAGTACTTC.

The genes are TRBV5-1 and TRBJ2-5, with no clear D. V was pared by 0 bases and J by 5 bases, with 17 bases between. The CDR3 has 16 residues. The germline CDR1 and CDR2 sequences are SGHRS and YFSETQ. The DNA for the CDR3 is TGCGCCAGCAGCTTGGGGAGCAGCCCTCGGTCGGAGACCCAGTACTTC. It specifies CASSLGSSPRSETQYF.

This clonotype has a handful of counts. With a much larger clone just one base away, this may be a read error. CDR3 nucleotide sequence: TGTGCCAGCAGTTTAGGGTTGGGCACAGATGCGCAGTATTTT. Protein sequence: CASSLGLGTDAQYF. The J gene is TRBJ2-3, the V gene TRBV12-3 or TRBV12-4; no clear D. This CDR3 contains 14 residues.

The chain's CDR3 is CAISDRDRTSSYEQYV. In DNA, the CDR3 is TGTGCCATCAGTGACCGGGACAGGACAAGCTCCTACGAGCAGTACGTC. The rearrangement joins TRBV10-3 to TRBJ2-7; 8 bases match TRBD1. CDR1 is ENHRY, CDR2 SYGVKD, per germline. CDR3 length: 16 residues. The trim removed 3 bases at V and 0 bases at J, leaving 7 bases unmatched.

This clonotype was counted only a few times. The chain carries TRBV9 and TRBJ2-4; a weak D match, TRBD2 (5 bases). Trimming removed 4 bases at V and 1 base at J, with 18 bases between. The CDR3 has 17 residues. Looked up from germline, CDR1 is SGDLS and CDR2 is YYNGEE. The CDR3 region is CASSKLGFSGAKNIQYF. The CDR3 nucleotides are TGTGCCAGCAGCAAATTAGGTTTTTCGGGGGCCAAAAACATTCAGTACTTC.

This clonotype came up a few times. The rearrangement links TRBV5-1 to TRBJ2-5, with 10 nucleotides matching TRBD2. J was trimmed by 3 bases and V by 0 bases; bases with no gene match: 2. CDR1 and CDR2 from the germline V gene are SGHRS and YFSETQ. CDR3 length: 15 residues. Here the CDR3 DNA reads TGCGCCAGCAGCTTGGAACTAGCGGGGAAAGAGACCCAGTACTTC. Amino acid sequence: CASSLELAGKETQYF.

The V call is TRBV30, the J call TRBJ1-3, with no clear D. With 5 bases removed from V and 0 bases from J, the gap between germline ends came to 2 bases. CDR1 GTSNPN and CDR2 SVGIG come from the germline V gene (reference sequence). This CDR3 contains 11 residues. Here the CDR3 reads CAWGSGNTIYF. In DNA, the CDR3 is TGTGCCTGGGGCTCTGGAAACACCATATATTTT.

This clonotype occurred a few times. A junction boundary mismatches the germline segment, possibly from a read error. The rearrangement uses TRBV28 and TRBJ2-5; D perhaps matches TRBD2 (5 bases). The CDR3 consists of 18 residues. The germline gives CDR1 MDHEN, CDR2 SYDVKM. This chain's CDR3 is CASSLWGALGEYQETQYF. The CDR3 DNA is TGTGCCAGCAGTTTATGGGGAGCCCTTGGGGAGTACCAGGAGACCCAGTACTTC.

This clonotype was seen a handful of times. The chain has TRBV7-9 and TRBJ2-1, with TRBD1 as a possible D gene (6 bases). V lost 5 bases to trimming and J lost 9 bases, with 20 bases between them. Per germline, CDR1 SEHNR and CDR2 FQNEAQ (reference sequence). The CDR3 consists of 15 residues. The CDR3 DNA follows: TGTGCCAGCAGCAATCAAGGACTGTTGGGGGCTGAGCAGTTCTTC. Its translation is CASSNQGLLGAEQFF.

The gene calls are TRBV15 and TRBJ2-5; possible D gene TRBD1, 5 bases. The CDR3 runs 15 residues. CDR1 and CDR2 (germline): LNHNV, YYDKDF (reference sequence). Trimming shortened V by 2 bases and J by 0 bases, and 10 bases separated the two germline ends. The CDR3 sequence is CATSRSDRNQETQYF. The CDR3 nucleotides are TGTGCCACCAGCAGATCCGACAGAAACCAAGAGACCCAGTACTTC.

This sequence joins TRBV28 and TRBJ2-1, with TRBD2 matching over 8 bases. The CDR3 consists of 15 residues. Trimming at V came to 5 bases and at J to 9 bases, leaving 12 bases not matched to a gene. CDR1 and CDR2 from the germline V gene are MDHEN and SYDVKM. This chain's CDR3 is CASSTGTSGGGEQFF. CDR3 DNA: TGTGCCAGCAGTACTGGGACTAGTGGCGGGGGTGAGCAGTTCTTC.